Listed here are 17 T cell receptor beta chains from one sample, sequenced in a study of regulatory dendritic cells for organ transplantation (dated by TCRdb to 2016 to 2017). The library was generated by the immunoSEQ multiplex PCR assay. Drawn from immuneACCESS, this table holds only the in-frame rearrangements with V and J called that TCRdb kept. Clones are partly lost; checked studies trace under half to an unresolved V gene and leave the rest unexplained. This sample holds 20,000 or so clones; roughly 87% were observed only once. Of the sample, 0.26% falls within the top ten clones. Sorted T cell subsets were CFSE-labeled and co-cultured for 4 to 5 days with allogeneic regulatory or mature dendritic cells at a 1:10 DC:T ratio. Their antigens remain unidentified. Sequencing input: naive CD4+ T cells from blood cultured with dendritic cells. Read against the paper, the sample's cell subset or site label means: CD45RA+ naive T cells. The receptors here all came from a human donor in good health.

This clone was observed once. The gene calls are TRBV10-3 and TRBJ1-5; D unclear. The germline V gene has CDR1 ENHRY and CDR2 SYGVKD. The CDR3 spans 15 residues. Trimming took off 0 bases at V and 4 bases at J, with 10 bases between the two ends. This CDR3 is CAISESFVQNQPQHF. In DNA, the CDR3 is TGTGCCATCAGTGAGTCGTTTGTGCAGAATCAGCCCCAGCATTTT.

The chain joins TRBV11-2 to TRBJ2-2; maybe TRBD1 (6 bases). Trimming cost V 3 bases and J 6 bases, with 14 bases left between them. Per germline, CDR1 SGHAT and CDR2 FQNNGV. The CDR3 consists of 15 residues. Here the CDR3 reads CASSFDYRVAGELFF. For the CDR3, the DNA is TGTGCCAGCAGCTTCGATTACAGGGTGGCCGGGGAGCTGTTTTTT.

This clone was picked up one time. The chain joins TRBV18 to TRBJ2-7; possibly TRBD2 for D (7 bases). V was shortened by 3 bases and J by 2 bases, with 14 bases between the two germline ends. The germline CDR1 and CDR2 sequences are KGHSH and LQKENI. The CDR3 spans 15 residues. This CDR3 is CASSPRGGGAYEQYF. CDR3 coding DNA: TGTGCCAGCTCACCCCGGGGAGGGGGAGCCTACGAGCAGTACTTC.

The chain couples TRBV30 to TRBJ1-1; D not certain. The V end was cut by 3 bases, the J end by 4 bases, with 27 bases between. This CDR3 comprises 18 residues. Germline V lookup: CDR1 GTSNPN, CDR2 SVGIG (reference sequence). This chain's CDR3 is CAWRVPAQSHFKITEAFF. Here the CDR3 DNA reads TGTGCCTGGAGAGTCCCCGCACAGTCCCACTTCAAGATCACTGAAGCTTTCTTT.

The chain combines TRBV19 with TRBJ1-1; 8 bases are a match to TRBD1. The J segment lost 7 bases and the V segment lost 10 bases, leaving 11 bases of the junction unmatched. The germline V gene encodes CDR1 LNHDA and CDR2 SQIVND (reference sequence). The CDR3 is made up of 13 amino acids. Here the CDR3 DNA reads TGTGCCACCAGGGACAGGCGGGAGGATGAAGCTTTCTTT. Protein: CATRDRREDEAFF.

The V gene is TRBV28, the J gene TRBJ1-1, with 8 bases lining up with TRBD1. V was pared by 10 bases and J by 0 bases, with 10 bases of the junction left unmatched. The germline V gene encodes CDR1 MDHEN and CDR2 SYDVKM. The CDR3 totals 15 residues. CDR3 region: CATKIQGVMNTEAFF. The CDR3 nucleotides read TGTGCCACGAAAATACAGGGGGTGATGAACACTGAAGCTTTCTTT.

In DNA form, the CDR3 reads TGTGCCAGCAGTTCCTACGCCGGGACAGGGGGAAACATTCAGTACTTC. It translates to CASSSYAGTGGNIQYF. This chain uses TRBV27 with TRBJ2-4; TRBD1 matches 11 bases. In germline, CDR1 is MNHEY, CDR2 SMNVEV (reference sequence). CDR3 size: 16 residues. V lost 4 bases and J lost 6; bases outside the gene matches: 8.

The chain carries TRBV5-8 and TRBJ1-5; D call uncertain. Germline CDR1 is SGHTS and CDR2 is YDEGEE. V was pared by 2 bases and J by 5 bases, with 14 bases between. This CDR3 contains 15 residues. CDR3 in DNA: TGTGCCAGCAGCTTTTTATCCAGCGCCCATCAGCCCCAGCATTTT. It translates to CASSFLSSAHQPQHF.

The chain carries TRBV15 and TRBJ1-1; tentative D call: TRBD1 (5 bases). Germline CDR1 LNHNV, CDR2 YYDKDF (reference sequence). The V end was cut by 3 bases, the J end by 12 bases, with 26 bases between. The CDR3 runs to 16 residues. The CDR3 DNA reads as TGTGCCACCAGCAGTGACCTAGGGGCCCGGGGCGGTGGGTCTTTCTTT. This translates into CATSSDLGARGGGSFF.

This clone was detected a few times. The CDR3 DNA sequence: TGTGCCAGCAGCTTAGGGGACAGCCGTGGCTACACCTTC. It is translated as CASSLGDSRGYTF. The chain combines TRBV7-2 with TRBJ1-2; TRBD1 aligns across 7 bases. Germline CDR1 SGHTA, CDR2 FQGNSA. This CDR3 has 13 residues. V shed 1 base, J shed 7 bases, and the junction held 3 bases outside the gene matches.

As DNA, the CDR3 is TGTGCCATCAGTGAGTCGTGGGGCGGGGACTCCTACGAGCAGTACTTC. The encoded protein is CAISESWGGDSYEQYF. The V gene is TRBV10-3, the J gene TRBJ2-7, with D perhaps TRBD2 (6 bases). The CDR3 length is 16 residues. V lost 0 bases to trimming and J lost 0 bases, with 12 bases between them. Germline lookup yields CDR1 ENHRY and CDR2 SYGVKD.

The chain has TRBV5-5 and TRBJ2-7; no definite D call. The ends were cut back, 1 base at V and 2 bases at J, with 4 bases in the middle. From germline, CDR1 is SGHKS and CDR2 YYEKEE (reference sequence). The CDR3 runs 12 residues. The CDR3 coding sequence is TGTGCCAGCAGCTTGCGCCCCTACGAGCAGTACTTC. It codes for CASSLRPYEQYF.

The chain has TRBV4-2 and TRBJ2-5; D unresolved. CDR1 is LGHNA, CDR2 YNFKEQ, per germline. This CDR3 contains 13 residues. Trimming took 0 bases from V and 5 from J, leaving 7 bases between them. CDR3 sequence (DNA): TGTGCCAGCAGCCAAGACTTCAGGGAGACCCAGTACTTC. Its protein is CASSQDFRETQYF.

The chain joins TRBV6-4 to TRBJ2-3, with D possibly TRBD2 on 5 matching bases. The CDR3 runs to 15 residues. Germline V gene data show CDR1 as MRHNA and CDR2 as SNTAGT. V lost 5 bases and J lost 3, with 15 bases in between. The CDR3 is CASSRTRFTTDTQYF. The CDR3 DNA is TGTGCCAGCAGTCGAACTAGATTTACAACAGATACGCAGTATTTT.

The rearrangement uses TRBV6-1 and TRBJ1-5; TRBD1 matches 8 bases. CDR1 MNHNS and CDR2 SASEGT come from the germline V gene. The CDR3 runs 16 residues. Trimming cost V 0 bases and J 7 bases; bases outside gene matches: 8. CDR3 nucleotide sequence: TGTGCCAGCAGTGAAGCCCCTCTTCGACAGGGGCAGCCCCAGCATTTT. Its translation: CASSEAPLRQGQPQHF.

CDR3 region: CASSLVTGGNQPQHF. The DNA for the CDR3 is TGTGCCAGCAGCTTAGTTACGGGGGGCAATCAGCCCCAGCATTTT. The chain recombines TRBV7-9 with TRBJ1-5; a weak D match, TRBD1 (5 bases). The V end was cut by 1 base, the J end by 2 bases, with 9 bases between. This CDR3 contains 15 residues. Per germline, CDR1 SEHNR and CDR2 FQNEAQ (reference sequence).

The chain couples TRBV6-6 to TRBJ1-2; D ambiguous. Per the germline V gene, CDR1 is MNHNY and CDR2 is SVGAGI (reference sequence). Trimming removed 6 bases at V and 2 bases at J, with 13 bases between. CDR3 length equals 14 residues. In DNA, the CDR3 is TGTGCCAGCAGCCTCCCGTCAGAAAACTATGGCTACACCTTC. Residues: CASSLPSENYGYTF.